The 16 T cell receptor beta chains below come from one sample, sequenced in a study of metastatic and nonmetastatic thyroid tumors (dated by TCRdb to about 2020). Libraries were made using PCR. Sequencing was performed on an Illumina HiSeq 4000. Clones were called with MiXCR by TCRdb after fastp trimmed the public reads at Q25, and only in-frame beta chains were retained. Across this sample there are tens of thousands of clones, with 20% to 30% seen only once. About 18% of the sample belongs to the ten largest clones. No patient had received any treatment before thyroid surgery. What was sequenced was blood. The receptor source for this set is a male donor with papillary thyroid cancer or a benign thyroid nodule (not recorded which). Some clones in this sample may be carry-over from other donors' samples.

This clone has a count of ten or more. This clone may be a read error of a much larger clone one base away. This rearrangement joins TRBV11-3 to TRBJ2-7; maybe TRBD2 (5 bases). The CDR3 totals 13 residues. CDR1 is SGHNT and CDR2 is YENEEA in the germline V gene. V was clipped by 7 bases and J by 2 bases, with 12 bases between them. The CDR3 bases are TGTGCCAGCATCTCGGAGCGGACCTACGAGCAGTACTTC. Protein product: CASISERTYEQYF.

At least ten counts were recorded for this clone. The chain is built from TRBV6-1 and TRBJ1-5, with TRBD1 matching 9 bases. Losses at the gene ends were 5 bases for V and 6 bases for J; bases not matched to a gene: 8. Germline CDR1 reads MNHNS; CDR2 reads SASEGT. This CDR3 region has 15 residues. The CDR3, as DNA: TGTGCCAGCAGTAGGGACAGGGATAAAACTCAGCCCCAGCATTTT. This translates into CASSRDRDKTQPQHF.

This clone turned up a few times. At one end, the junction sequence differs from germline, possibly due to a read error. The CDR3 region has the DNA TGTGCCATCAGTGGGAACAGGGCACCCACTGAAGCTTTCTTT. Translation gives CAISGNRAPTEAFF. J is TRBJ1-1 and V is TRBV6-1; tentatively, D is TRBD1 (6 bases). The CDR3 covers 14 residues. Germline CDR1 and CDR2: MNHNS and SASEGT.

Only a few counts were recorded for this clone. One junction end disagrees with the germline gene, perhaps due to a read error. This chain connects TRBV12-3 or TRBV12-4 to TRBJ2-6; no firm D call. This CDR3 spans 16 amino acids. DNA of the CDR3: TGTGCCAGCAGTCGAAACGTAGTCTCTGTGGCCAACGTCCTGACTTTC. It specifies CASSRNVVSVANVLTF.

This chain connects TRBV6-5 to TRBJ1-6, with D hard to call. This CDR3 comprises 15 residues. Germline V CDR1 and CDR2: MNHEY, SVGAGI. Trimming removed 0 bases at V and 9 bases at J, with 12 bases between. CDR3 loop: CASSYSEYTPSPLHF. The DNA for the CDR3 is TGTGCCAGCAGTTACTCGGAATACACCCCTTCACCCCTCCACTTT.

This clone is medium-sized (0.01 to 0.1%) by share. The chain employs TRBV7-2 and TRBJ1-1; D gene ambiguous. Between the trimmed V and J ends, which lost 2 bases and 1 base, there was a span of 5 bases. CDR1 is SGHTA, CDR2 FQGNSA, per germline. This CDR3 region has 13 residues. CDR3 sequence (DNA): TGTGCCAGCAGCTTACAGGAGAACACTGAAGCTTTCTTT. Translating it yields CASSLQENTEAFF.

This clone was observed a handful of times. An end of the junction does not agree with germline; a read error may underlie this. The CDR3 reads CDSSYPPRFYEQYF. The CDR3 DNA is TGTGACAGCAGTTACCCCCCGCGGTTCTACGAGCAGTACTTC. The rearrangement uses TRBV6-2 or TRBV6-3 and TRBJ2-7; D gene unclear. Germline V gene sequence: CDR1 MNHEY, CDR2 SVGEGT. The CDR3 is 14 amino acids.

This clone was seen many times. This rearrangement joins TRBV19 to TRBJ2-7, with 9 nucleotides matching TRBD1. CDR1 and CDR2 (germline): LNHDA, SQIVND (reference sequence). Trimming at V came to 8 bases and at J to 4 bases, leaving 3 bases not matched to a gene. The CDR3 spans 12 residues. The CDR3 DNA sequence: TGTGCCAGTCGTGGACAGGGGTACGAGCAGTACTTC. It yields the protein CASRGQGYEQYF.

This clone was seen more than once but under ten times. The genes are TRBV6-5 and TRBJ2-3; 8 positions match TRBD2. The CDR3 covers 14 residues. In germline, CDR1 is MNHEY, CDR2 SVGAGI. J gave up 0 bases and V 4 bases, and 0 bases lay outside the gene matches. The CDR3 bases are TGTGCCAGCAGTTCTAGCGGGAGCACAGATACGCAGTATTTT. This gives the protein CASSSSGSTDTQYF.

This clone was detected many times. The gene calls are TRBV10-3 and TRBJ1-5, with TRBD1 identical over 10 bases. Germline V gives CDR1 ENHRY, CDR2 SYGVKD. V lost 5 bases, J lost 4 bases, and 11 bases stayed unmatched. The CDR3 totals 17 residues. Here the CDR3 reads CAISNLPRTGGNQPQHF. The DNA for the CDR3 is TGTGCCATCAGTAATCTACCGAGGACAGGGGGGAATCAGCCCCAGCATTTT.

Sample share makes this clone medium-sized. The chain links TRBV19 to TRBJ1-5; 8 bases map to TRBD1. Per the germline V gene, CDR1 is LNHDA and CDR2 is SQIVND (reference sequence). Trimming removed 1 base from V and 2 bases from J; junction bases left unmatched: 1. The CDR3 sequence is 15 residues long. CDR3 coding DNA: TGTGCCAGTAGTATAGGGGGACAGGGCAATCAGCCCCAGCATTTT. It codes for CASSIGGQGNQPQHF. The whole variable domain, filled in from reference TRBV19 and TRBJ1-5, reads DGGITQSPKYLFRKEGQNVTLSCEQNLNHDAMYWYRQDPGQGLRLIYYSQIVNDFQKGDIAEGYSVSREKKESFPLTVTSAQKNPTAFYLCASSIGGQGNQPQHFGDGTRLSIL.

Points on this clone: The CDR3 ends on some other residue instead of the conserved phenylalanine or tryptophan, so this is likely a read error. The chain has TRBV2 and TRBJ2-1; D gene uncertain. The CDR3 runs to 14 residues. Germline-derived CDR1 and CDR2 are SNHLY and FYNNEI. The CDR3: CASTDLLSNNEQFY. The CDR3 nucleotides are TGTGCCAGCACGGACCTCCTCTCCAACAATGAGCAGTTCTAC.

This clone was detected a few times. The chain has TRBV6-1 and TRBJ2-1, with 10 bases aligning to TRBD2. Germline values: CDR1 MNHNS, CDR2 SASEGT. Germline trimming cut 6 bases from V and 5 bases from J; bases unmatched to any gene: 16. The CDR3 covers 18 residues. The CDR3, as DNA: TGTGCCAGCAGGAGAGGACTAGCGGAGAGGCGGATCGACAATGAGCAGTTCTTC. It encodes CASRRGLAERRIDNEQFF.

Notes on this clone: This may be a read error: a much more frequent sequence differs by one nucleotide. Other DNA sequences in this specimen translate into the identical CDR3. V is TRBV6-1 and J is TRBJ2-4; no clear D. This CDR3 has 11 amino acids. The germline V gene has CDR1 MNHNS and CDR2 SASEGT. V lost 10 bases and J lost 10, with 14 bases in between. The CDR3 sequence: CATTRLGIQYF. The CDR3 nucleotides read TGTGCCACCACGCGTCTAGGAATTCAGTACTTC.

In its sample, this clone was seen many times. Given a much more abundant clone one base away, this may be a read error. The J gene is TRBJ2-7, the V gene TRBV2, with D possibly being TRBD2 (5 bases). The germline V gene encodes CDR1 SNHLY and CDR2 FYNNEI. This CDR3 contains 14 residues. Trimming stripped 8 bases from V and 2 bases from J, with 16 bases between. CDR3 nucleotides: TGTGCCAGCCGCGGACGAGCGGAAACCTACGAGCAGTACTTC. This translates into CASRGRAETYEQYF.

Turning to this clone: The CDR3 does not close with the conserved phenylalanine or tryptophan, likely indicating a read error. The DNA is left out, because the CDR3 cannot be placed on it with certainty; the CDR3 is given as TCRdb lists it. This rearrangement joins TRBV28 to TRBJ2-1. The CDR3 adds up to 11 amino acids, both ends counted. Germline-derived CDR1 and CDR2 are MDHEN and SYDVKM. CDR3: CASRATRRLFL.